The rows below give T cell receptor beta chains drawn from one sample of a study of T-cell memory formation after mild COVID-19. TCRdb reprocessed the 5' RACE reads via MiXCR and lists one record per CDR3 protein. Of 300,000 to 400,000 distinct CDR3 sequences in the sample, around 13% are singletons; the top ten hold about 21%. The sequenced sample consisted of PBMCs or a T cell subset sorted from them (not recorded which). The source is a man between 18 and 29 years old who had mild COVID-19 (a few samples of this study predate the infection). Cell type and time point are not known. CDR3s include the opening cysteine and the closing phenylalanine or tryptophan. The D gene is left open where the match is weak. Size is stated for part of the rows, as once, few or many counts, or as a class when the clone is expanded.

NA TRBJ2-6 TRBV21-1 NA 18 TGTGCCAGCAGCACTAGGGGGCGCAAAGAGTCTGGGGCCAACGTCCTGACTTTC CASSTRGRKESGANVLTF
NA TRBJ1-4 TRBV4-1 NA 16 TGCGCCAGCAGCCAAGTTGCCATTTCAACTAATGAAAAACTGGTTTTT CASSQVAISTNEKLVF
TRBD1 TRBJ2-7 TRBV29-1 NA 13 TGCAGCGTTGCCTTGACAGGGGGCGACGAGCAGTACTTC CSVALTGGDEQYF
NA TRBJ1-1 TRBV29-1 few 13 TGCAGCGTTGAACTGGGGATTCTCACTGAAGCTTTCTTT CSVELGILTEAFF
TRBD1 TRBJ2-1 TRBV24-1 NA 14 TGTGCCACCAGTGCCCCGGACAGGGGCGATGAGCAGTTCTTC CATSAPDRGDEQFF
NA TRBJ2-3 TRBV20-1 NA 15 TGCAGTGCTAGAGATCCCACGTCTAGGGCAGATACGCAGTATTTT CSARDPTSRADTQYF
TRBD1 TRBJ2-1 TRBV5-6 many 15 TGTGCCAGCAGCTTGAAGGACAGGGTCACCAATGAGCAGTTCTTC CASSLKDRVTNEQFF
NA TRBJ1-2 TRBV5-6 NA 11 TGTGCCCGCAGCATTAACTATGGCTACACCTTC CARSINYGYTF
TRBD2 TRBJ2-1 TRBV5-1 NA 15 TGCGCCAGCAGCTTGGGATCTAGCGGGGGATTTGAGCAGTTCTTC CASSLGSSGGFEQFF
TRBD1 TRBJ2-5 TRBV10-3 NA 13 TGTGCCATCAGACAGGGGCTCCAAGAGACCCAGTACTTC CAIRQGLQETQYF
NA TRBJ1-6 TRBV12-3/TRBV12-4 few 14 TGTGCCAGCAGTTTTATCGGCGGGGATTCACCCCTCCACTTT CASSFIGGDSPLHF
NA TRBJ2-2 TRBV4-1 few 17 TGCGCCAGCAGCCAAGGGCCGCAGGGAGTTGCCCCCGGGGAGCTGTTTTTT CASSQGPQGVAPGELFF
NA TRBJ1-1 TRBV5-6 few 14 TGTGCCAGCAGCCTAACAACGGGGCGGACTGAAGCTTTCTTT CASSLTTGRTEAFF
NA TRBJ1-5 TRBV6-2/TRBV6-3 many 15 TGTGCCAGCAGCCGCCTACAGGGAAGCAATCAGCCCCAGCATTTT CASSRLQGSNQPQHF
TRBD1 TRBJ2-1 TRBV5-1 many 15 TGCGCCAGCAGCTTCTCCGGGACAGGGCACAATGAGCAGTTCTTC CASSFSGTGHNEQFF
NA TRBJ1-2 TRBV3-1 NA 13 TGTGCCAGCAGCCAGTACGGTCGAGATGGCTACACCTTC CASSQYGRDGYTF
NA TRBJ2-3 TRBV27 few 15 TGTGCCAGCAGTTTTTGGAGGGCCACCACAGATACGCAGTATTTT CASSFWRATTDTQYF
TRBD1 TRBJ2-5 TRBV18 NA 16 TGTGCCAGCTCCCGAAACCAGGGGGCGCAGGGAGAGACCCAGTACTTC CASSRNQGAQGETQYF
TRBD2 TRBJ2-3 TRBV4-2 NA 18 TGTGCCAGCAGCCAGGAGGCGACTAGCGGGGGGTTCGCAGATACGCAGTATTTT CASSQEATSGGFADTQYF
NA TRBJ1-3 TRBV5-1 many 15 TGCGCCAGCAGCTTGGCTGGACCTCCTGGAAACACCATATATTTT CASSLAGPPGNTIYF
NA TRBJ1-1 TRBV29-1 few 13 TGCAGCGTACCCGGGACATCGGGCACTGAAGCTTTCTTT CSVPGTSGTEAFF
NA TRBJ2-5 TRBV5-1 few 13 TGCGCCAGCCTTCTGGACGGGGGAGAGACCCAGTACTTC CASLLDGGETQYF
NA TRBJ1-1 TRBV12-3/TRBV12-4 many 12 TGTGCCAGCAGTTTTTTAAGCACTGAAGCTTTCTTT CASSFLSTEAFF
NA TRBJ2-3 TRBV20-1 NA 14 TGCAGTGCTAGAGATCTAGGGGGGTTGGATACGCAGTATTTT CSARDLGGLDTQYF
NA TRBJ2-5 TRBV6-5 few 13 TGTGCCAGCAGTTACAGGGCGGGAGAGACCCAGTACTTC CASSYRAGETQYF
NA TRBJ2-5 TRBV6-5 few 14 TGTGCCAGCAGTTACTCGATTCTTGGGCGGACCCAGTACTTC CASSYSILGRTQYF
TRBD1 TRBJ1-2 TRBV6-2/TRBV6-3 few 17 TGTGCCAGCGGATCATGGGCTGGGACAGGGGGACTCTATGGCTACACCTTC CASGSWAGTGGLYGYTF
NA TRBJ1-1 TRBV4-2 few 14 TGTGCCAGCAGCCGCAAAGGCGCTAGGGAAGAAGCTTTCTTT CASSRKGAREEAFF
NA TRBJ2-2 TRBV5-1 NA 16 TGCGCCAGCAGCTTGGGCGAGGACATATACACCGGGGAGCTGTTTTTT CASSLGEDIYTGELFF
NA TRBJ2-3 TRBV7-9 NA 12 TGTGCCAGCAGCTTCGCGCAGAGGACGCAGTATTTT CASSFAQRTQYF
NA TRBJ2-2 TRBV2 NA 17 TGTGCCAGCAGTGTTATCGGGAGTAAGCCGAACACCGGGGAGCTGTTTTTT CASSVIGSKPNTGELFF
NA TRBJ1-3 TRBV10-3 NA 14 TGTGCCATCAGTGCACCTCGCTCTGGAAACACCATATATTTT CAISAPRSGNTIYF
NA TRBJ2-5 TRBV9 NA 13 TGTGCCAGCAGCGTAGGGGTGAAGGAGACCCAGTACTTC CASSVGVKETQYF
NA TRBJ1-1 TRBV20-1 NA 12 TGCAGTGCTAGATCCCGGGGGACTGAAGCTTTCTTT CSARSRGTEAFF
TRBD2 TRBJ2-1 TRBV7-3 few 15 TGTGCCAGCAGCTTAATGACTAGCGGGGGCAATGAGCAGTTCTTC CASSLMTSGGNEQFF
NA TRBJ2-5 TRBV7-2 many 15 TGTGCCAGCAGCTTAGCAGGGAGCTATGAAGAGACCCAGTACTTC CASSLAGSYEETQYF
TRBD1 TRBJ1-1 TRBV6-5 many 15 TGTGCCAGCGGTTCAGGGGGGGCTGGTTTAACTGAAGCTTTCTTT CASGSGGAGLTEAFF
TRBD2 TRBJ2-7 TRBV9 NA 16 TGTGCCAGCAGCCCAGGGGGGACTAGCGGGGAAAACGAGCAGTACTTC CASSPGGTSGENEQYF
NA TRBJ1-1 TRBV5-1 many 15 TGCGCCAGCAGCGTATCGGAACCACAGGCCACTGAAGCTTTCTTT CASSVSEPQATEAFF
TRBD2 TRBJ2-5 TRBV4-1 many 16 TGCGCCAGCAGCCTGAGGACTAGCGGGGGTCAAGAGACCCAGTACTTC CASSLRTSGGQETQYF
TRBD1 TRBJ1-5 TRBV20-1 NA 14 TGCAGTGCTAGAGCCGGGACAGGGGATCAGCCCCAGCATTTT CSARAGTGDQPQHF